The 14 T cell receptor beta chains below all came from one sample that was sequenced in a study of cytomegalovirus exposure and HLA in healthy donors. The PCR made use of 60 Vbeta and 13 Jbeta primers. Clones were sequenced by immunoSEQ multiplex PCR, and TCRdb holds only the in-frame ones, with some missing. Of 83,000 or so clones listed, roughly 80% are singletons. Material for sequencing was PBMCs. The receptors were gathered from a woman aged 40 to 50 in good health and CMV-seropositive.

The chain recombines TRBV4-3 with TRBJ2-1, with TRBD2 as a possible D gene (6 bases). The CDR3 covers 18 residues. Germline V lookup: CDR1 LGHNA, CDR2 YSLEER. Trimming stripped 1 base from V and 7 bases from J, with 23 bases between. The CDR3 DNA reads as TGCGCCAGCAGCCAAGCTGGCCACTATCCGGGAGTTAAGAATGAGCAGTTCTTC. Translating it yields CASSQAGHYPGVKNEQFF.

The CDR3 bases are TGTGCCAGCAGCCTCTATTCCGATACGCAGTATTTT. Translated: CASSLYSDTQYF. This rearrangement joins TRBV14 to TRBJ2-3; D uncertain. Trimming left V 4 bases short and J 6 bases short, with 8 bases between. Germline CDR1 and CDR2: SGHDN and FVKESK. The CDR3 is 12 amino acids.

The chain is built from TRBV7-3 and TRBJ2-2; D not certain. The V end was cut by 4 bases, the J end by 3 bases, with 3 bases between. This CDR3 has 12 amino acids. CDR1 is SGHTA and CDR2 is FQGTGA in the germline V gene. The CDR3 loop is CASSSYTGELFF. The DNA for the CDR3 is TGTGCCAGCAGCTCGTACACCGGGGAGCTGTTTTTT. Full variable domain (missing parts from reference TRBV7-3 and TRBJ2-2): GAGVSQTPSNKVTEKGKYVELRCDPISGHTALYWYRQSLGQGPEFLIYFQGTGAADDSGLPNDRFFAVRPEGSVSTLKIQRTERGDSAVYLCASSSYTGELFFGEGSRLTVL.

The chain carries TRBV7-2 and TRBJ2-7; D unclear. The germline CDR1 and CDR2 sequences are SGHTA and FQGNSA. Trimming left V 1 base short and J 3 bases short, with 10 bases between. The CDR3 loop spans 14 amino acids. The CDR3 protein is CASSLGPDYYEQYF. The CDR3 region has the DNA TGTGCCAGCAGCTTAGGCCCAGATTACTACGAGCAGTACTTC.

The J gene is TRBJ2-7, the V gene TRBV27, with D perhaps TRBD2 (7 bases). Per germline, CDR1 MNHEY and CDR2 SMNVEV (reference sequence). V was pared by 2 bases and J by 2 bases, with 13 bases between. CDR3 size: 15 residues. The CDR3 is CASSLKGGATYEQYF. Here the CDR3 DNA reads TGTGCCAGCAGTTTAAAGGGGGGGGCAACCTACGAGCAGTACTTC.

The CDR3 region has the DNA TGCGCCAGCAGCTGGGGGACAGGGGGTGCAGATACGCAGTATTTT. It encodes CASSWGTGGADTQYF. The chain joins TRBV5-1 to TRBJ2-3; 11 bases agree with TRBD1. V lost 3 bases to trimming and J lost 4 bases; unmatched junction nucleotides: 4. The V gene's germline CDR1 is SGHRS and CDR2 YFSETQ. The CDR3 is 15 amino acids.

CDR3 loop: CASSIGQGATNEKLFF. CDR3 nucleotides: TGCGCCAGCAGCATAGGACAGGGGGCAACTAATGAAAAACTGTTTTTT. V gene TRBV5-1 combines with J gene TRBJ1-4; 10 positions match TRBD1. The V and J ends lost 4 bases and 0 bases, in that order; junction bases with no gene match: 3. The CDR3 runs 16 residues. Per germline, CDR1 SGHRS and CDR2 YFSETQ.

The chain uses TRBV13 and TRBJ1-5; D is uncertain. Germline CDR1 and CDR2: PRHDT and FYEKMQ (reference sequence). Trimming shortened V by 2 bases and J by 1 base, and 6 bases separated the two germline ends. CDR3 length: 14 residues. The chain's CDR3 is CASSLFESNQPQHF. The CDR3 nucleotides are TGTGCCAGCAGCTTATTTGAGAGCAATCAGCCCCAGCATTTT. The full variable domain, rest sourced from reference TRBV13 and TRBJ1-5, is AAGVIQSPRHLIKEKRETATLKCYPIPRHDTVYWYQQGPGQDPQFLISFYEKMQSDKGSIPDRFSAQQFSDYHSELNMSSLELGDSALYFCASSLFESNQPQHFGDGTRLSIL.

The CDR3 protein is CAWGLKGTGANVLTF. The CDR3, as DNA: TGTGCCTGGGGACTTAAGGGGACAGGGGCCAACGTCCTGACTTTC. The rearrangement links TRBV30 to TRBJ2-6, with D possibly being TRBD1 (6 bases). The CDR3 is made up of 15 amino acids. Per the germline V gene, CDR1 is GTSNPN and CDR2 is SVGIG (reference sequence). V was trimmed by 5 bases and J by 4 bases, leaving 15 bases between them.

This clone has only one observation. This rearrangement joins TRBV7-8 to TRBJ2-7; TRBD2 aligns across 10 bases. After removal of 5 bases from V and 6 bases from J, the junction contained 16 bases not matched to a gene. The CDR3 is 17 residues long. Germline loops: CDR1 SGHVS, CDR2 FQNEAQ. CDR3 in DNA: TGTGCCAGCAGCCATAGCGGGAGGACCCGCCGGTTTGGCGAGCAGTACTTC. It encodes CASSHSGRTRRFGEQYF.

This clone occurred once. This chain links TRBV6-5 with TRBJ2-7; 12 bases fit TRBD2. Germline V gene lookup returns CDR1 MNHEY and CDR2 SVGAGI. V was pared by 5 bases and J by 3 bases, with 5 bases of the junction left unmatched. This CDR3 comprises 15 residues. CDR3 DNA: TGTGCCAGCAGTGCTAGCGGGGGGGCGAGCTACGAGCAGTACTTC. Its translation is CASSASGGASYEQYF.

J is TRBJ1-1 and V is TRBV19; D is unresolved. Germline lookup yields CDR1 LNHDA and CDR2 SQIVND (reference sequence). Deletions cut 4 bases from V and 6 bases from J, with 6 bases between. The CDR3 sequence is 11 residues long. The CDR3 sequence: CASSNGAEAFF. CDR3 nucleotides: TGTGCCAGTAGTAACGGTGCTGAAGCTTTCTTT.

This chain connects TRBV5-8 to TRBJ2-5; TRBD1 matches 8 bases. The CDR3 has 16 amino acids. The germline V gene has CDR1 SGHTS and CDR2 YDEGEE. With 0 bases clipped from V and 4 bases from J, the junction kept 8 bases outside the gene matches. This CDR3 is CASSLVGAGGRETQYF. The DNA of the CDR3 is TGTGCCAGCAGCTTGGTTGGGGCAGGGGGCCGAGAGACCCAGTACTTC.

J is TRBJ2-5 and V is TRBV6-5; 8 nucleotides match TRBD1. The closer fit of TRBJ2-7 to the DNA end suggests the J call may be wrong. The CDR3 spans 15 residues. The germline CDR1 and CDR2 sequences are MNHEY and SVGAGI. Written as DNA, the CDR3 is TGTGCCAGCAGAACTGGACAGGGTAGTTCCTACGAGCAGTACTTC. Protein: CASRTGQGSSYEQYF.